This TCR beta chain originates from a study of T cell responses to AZD1222 COVID-19 vaccine. Study-level results: The donors showed a predominance of white British ancestry and of females, with possible underestimation of clonal diversity. Only a handful of AZD1222 recipients, about six in all, had baseline seropositivity. The reported proportion of spike-specific TCRs targeting unmutated variant regions was nearly half.

From germline, CDR1 is MNHNS and CDR2 SASEGT. The CDR3 consists of 14 residues. Comments on this clone: Its antigen is as yet unknown. One end of the junction is discordant with germline, which a read error may explain.

Sequencing used immunoSEQ multiplex PCR; TCRdb keeps in-frame clones, though not all of them. The sample contains 210,000 or so clones, roughly 94% of which appear only once. The sequenced sample was peripheral blood, obtained 28 days after the second dose of the MenACWY control vaccine. This clonotype originated in an adult who received the MenACWY meningococcal vaccine as a control. The rearrangement joins TRBV6-1 to TRBJ2-7, with 8 bases lining up with TRBD1. The CDR3 loop is CASSETGGFGEQYF. The DNA of the CDR3 is TGTGCTAGCAGTGAAACAGGGGGATTCGGCGAGCAGTACTTC.